These T cell receptor beta chains were read from a single sample in a study of CXCR3-negative and CXCR3-positive naive CD8 T cells. For each CDR3 protein, TCRdb gives one entry from its re-call of the 5' RACE reads, without DNA. Its table records some 150,000 distinct CDR3 sequences. Sequencing input: naive CXCR3+ CD8+ T cells from blood. These receptors were obtained from a human donor in good health. Some clones in this sample may be carry-over from other donors' samples. Each CDR3 is given with its conserved first and last residue.

J gene,V gene,CDR3 protein
TRBJ2-2,TRBV9,CASSVARSTGELFF
TRBJ2-3,TRBV9,CASSVVPGTGTDTQYF
TRBJ1-1,TRBV25-1,CASSAWSRDREWGTEAFF
TRBJ2-1,TRBV29-1,CSVHPGTGIRNEQFF
TRBJ2-1,TRBV4-3,CASSQERERNEQFF
TRBJ2-5,TRBV10-1,CASSGRDRVSGETQYF
TRBJ1-1,TRBV5-6,CASSLEAGGHTEAFF
TRBJ2-7,TRBV20-1,CSARDRGQYEQYF
TRBJ1-1,TRBV7-9,CASSSGGREAFF
TRBJ2-5,TRBV15,CATSRAQRGQETQYF
TRBJ2-3,TRBV6-5,CASRLASGGTDTQYF
TRBJ2-7,TRBV12-3/TRBV12-4,CASSFKGYEQYF
TRBJ2-7,TRBV20-1,CSHPRGYEQYF
TRBJ2-2,TRBV19,CASRLSWGQDGELFF
TRBJ1-1,TRBV4-2,CASSQDTGRLNTEAFF
TRBJ2-2,TRBV28,CASSPNSGPGTSNTGELFF
TRBJ1-2,TRBV29-1,CSVEVVGNYGYTF
TRBJ1-2,TRBV15,CATSSTGGYGYTF
TRBJ1-5,TRBV6-5,CASSPARGPNQPQHF
TRBJ2-1,TRBV29-1,CSVGGTFNSSYNEQFF
TRBJ2-7,TRBV11-2,CASSILTSGFSYEQYF
TRBJ2-7,TRBV5-1,CASSLSTSGSYEQYF
TRBJ2-1,TRBV4-1,CASSQVPRGGDEQFF
TRBJ2-2,TRBV4-3,CASSLGWGKSTGELFF
TRBJ2-1,TRBV20-1,CSAIIAGSSYNEQFF
TRBJ2-7,TRBV28,CASSLEQAKGGYEQYF
TRBJ1-1,TRBV27,CASSYIGGQGTEAFF
TRBJ2-7,TRBV19,CASTEDSSYEQYF
TRBJ2-5,TRBV6-6,CATQGTRGETQYF
TRBJ2-4,TRBV14,CASSQVKGPAKNIQYF
TRBJ2-3,TRBV29-1,CSAEPPGPHTDTQYF
TRBJ2-1,TRBV24-1,CATSEESSYNEQFF
TRBJ1-1,TRBV6-2/TRBV6-3,CASGGPSGDTEAFF
TRBJ2-3,TRBV29-1,CSVPQRDSTDTQYF
TRBJ1-4,TRBV7-6,CASSPTQGEKLFF
TRBJ2-7,TRBV12-3/TRBV12-4,CASSLYVREQYF
TRBJ2-7,TRBV12-3/TRBV12-4,CASSLALGGSNYEQYF
TRBJ2-3,TRBV12-3/TRBV12-4,CASSPLGTSDTQYF
TRBJ2-2,TRBV12-3/TRBV12-4,CASSFPAGGWTGELFF
TRBJ2-1,TRBV5-1,CASSPLPGDEQFF
TRBJ2-1,TRBV6-2/TRBV6-3,CASSYASGEVSSYNEQFF
TRBJ2-5,TRBV7-9,CASSLAAQETQYF
TRBJ2-1,TRBV11-2,CASSRWTSGGSEDEQFF
TRBJ1-1,TRBV4-1,CASSQYEVNTEAFF
TRBJ2-3,TRBV29-1,CSVARGGPPDTQYF
TRBJ2-7,TRBV7-9,CASRDSGTYPFEQYF
TRBJ2-2,TRBV19,CASSIGVTGPYSGTESNTGELFF
TRBJ1-2,TRBV28,CASSSPYVAYGYTF
TRBJ2-7,TRBV29-1,CSVGLAGAYEQYF
TRBJ1-5,TRBV27,CASSLGGDQPQHF
TRBJ2-7,TRBV29-1,CSVVPTGDPYEQYF
TRBJ2-2,TRBV19,CASSITGNTGELFF